What follows are 21 T cell receptor beta chains derived from one specimen sequenced in a study of tumor-infiltrating lymphocytes in primary liver carcinoma. Germline DNA was also extracted, with blood RNA taken from unsorted whole blood. TCR beta cDNA was reverse-transcribed from 450 to 500 ng of total RNA. The reaction used a constant-region primer and ProtoScript II reverse transcriptase. Three nested multiplex PCR rounds, a slightly modified ARM-PCR method, built the TCR beta libraries. Each of the first two PCR rounds ran roughly 10 cycles with TRBV1-TRBV30 forward and C-beta reverse primers. TCRdb re-analysed the multiplex PCR reads in MiXCR, keeping a single row per CDR3 protein. The data contain roughly 330,000 distinct CDR3 sequences, less than 70% of them seen just once; the ten biggest clones take up about 6.5%. The sample taken for sequencing was peripheral blood. Receptor source: a man in his forties with primary liver carcinoma and hepatitis B virus infection.

Regarding this clonotype: At one end, the junction sequence differs from germline, possibly due to a read error. The chain couples TRBV11-2 to TRBJ2-1; D unresolved. CDR1 SGHAT and CDR2 FQNNGV come from the germline V gene. The length of the CDR3 is 12 residues. Written as DNA, the CDR3 is TGTACCAGTAGCAAACAATACAATGAGCAGTTCTTC. Translating it yields CTSSKQYNEQFF. Looking up the rest from reference TRBV11-2 and TRBJ2-1 gives the full variable domain: EAGVAQSPRYKIIEKRQSVAFWCNPISGHATLYWYQQILGQGPKLLIQFQNNGVVDDSQLPKDRFSAERLKGVDSTLKIQPAKLEDSAVYLCTSSKQYNEQFFGPGTRLTVL.

J is TRBJ2-4 and V is TRBV11-2, with TRBD2 matching 7 bases. CDR3 length: 16 amino acids. V shed 4 bases, J shed 2 bases, and the junction held 8 bases outside the gene matches. The germline gives CDR1 SGHAT, CDR2 FQNNGV. The CDR3 loop reads CASSSTSVLTKNIQYF. The CDR3 region has the DNA TGTGCCAGCAGCTCTACTAGCGTCTTAACCAAAAACATTCAGTACTTC.

A note on this clonotype: The CDR3 ends on some other residue instead of the conserved phenylalanine or tryptophan, so this is likely a read error. The V gene is TRBV29-1, the J gene TRBJ1-2; 9 bases are a match to TRBD1. The CDR3 covers 12 residues. From germline, CDR1 is SQVTM and CDR2 ANQGSEA. Unmatched junction bases numbered 9, after V lost 6 bases and J lost 10 bases. DNA of the CDR3: TGCAGCGTCGAACAGGGGGCGGGTGACTACACCATC. Amino acid sequence: CSVEQGAGDYTI.

In regard to this clonotype: Given a much more abundant clone one base away, this may be a read error. This chain joins TRBV6-2 or TRBV6-3 and TRBJ2-5; D call uncertain. Germline CDR1 is MNHEY and CDR2 is SVGEGT. V lost 7 bases and J lost 5, with 8 bases in between. The CDR3 length is 11 residues. The CDR3 loop is CASKEWETQYF. The CDR3 DNA reads as TGTGCCAGCAAAGAATGGGAGACCCAGTACTTC.

Worth noting for this clonotype: Mismatch with germline at one junction end may stem from a read error. This rearrangement joins TRBV11-2 to TRBJ2-5, with D perhaps TRBD1 or TRBD2 (6 bases each). CDR1 and CDR2 (germline): SGHAT, FQNNGV. The CDR3 length is 17 residues. The CDR3 DNA reads as TGTGCCAGCAACTTAGGGAGGCTAGCTGGAGGGGGGGAGACCCAGTACTTC. Translated, it gives CASNLGRLAGGGETQYF.

V is TRBV28 and J is TRBJ2-7, with D possibly matching TRBD1 (6 bases). There are 14 residues in the CDR3. Germline-derived CDR1 and CDR2 are MDHEN and SYDVKM. Trimming stripped 5 bases from V and 3 bases from J, with 14 bases between. The CDR3 region is CASSQPGTYYEQYF. The CDR3, as DNA: TGTGCCAGCAGTCAACCCGGGACATACTACGAGCAGTACTTC.

Details on this clonotype: A much larger clone is a single base away; this may be a read error. The V call is TRBV5-6, the J call TRBJ2-3; D is ambiguous. CDR1 SGHDT and CDR2 YYEEEE come from the germline V gene. V was trimmed by 7 bases and J by 10 bases, leaving 16 bases between them. The CDR3 runs to 12 residues. The CDR3 nucleotides are TGTGCCAGCCGCCCCCGTGTGGGTCCGCAGTATTTT. This codes for CASRPRVGPQYF.

The chain has TRBV10-2 and TRBJ2-2, with D possibly matching TRBD1 (6 bases). CDR1 and CDR2 (germline): WSHSY, SAAADI. CDR3 length equals 18 residues. Trimming took off 2 bases at V and 0 bases at J, with 16 bases between the two ends. The CDR3 nucleotides read TGCGCCAGCAGTGAGCCGCGCGTAGGGACAACGAACACCGGGGAGCTGTTTTTT. Translated, it gives CASSEPRVGTTNTGELFF.

This clonotype was picked up a small number of times. The rearrangement uses TRBV10-3 and TRBJ2-7; TRBD1 might be the D (6 bases). The CDR3 has 14 amino acids. V was pared by 4 bases and J by 6 bases, with 16 bases between. Germline V gene lookup returns CDR1 ENHRY and CDR2 SYGVKD. This CDR3 reads CAISAEDSRPEQYF. CDR3 bases: TGTGCCATCAGTGCTGAGGACAGTCGGCCCGAGCAGTACTTC.

On this clonotype: Given a much more abundant clone one base away, this may be a read error. This CDR3 is CASSLARGNTRELFF. The CDR3 DNA follows: TGTGCCAGCAGCCTTGCACGCGGGAACACCCGGGAGCTGTTTTTT. V and J are TRBV5-5 and TRBJ2-2; tentative D call: TRBD2 (6 bases). Germline CDR1 SGHKS, CDR2 YYEKEE (reference sequence). The CDR3 extends over 15 amino acids.

As for this clonotype: A much larger clone differs from this one at a single base, so this may be a read error. The DNA of the CDR3 is TGCGGCTATCAGAGGGGGCGCGCCACTGAAGCTTTCTTT. Translation gives CGYQRGRATEAFF. The V call is TRBV29-1, the J call TRBJ1-1; TRBD1 matches 7 bases. The CDR3 extends over 13 amino acids. Germline CDR1 SQVTM, CDR2 ANQGSEA.

The gene calls are TRBV4-2 and TRBJ1-3, with a tentative D call TRBD1 (5 bases). This CDR3 is built from 17 residues. V lost 4 bases and J lost 2, with 18 bases in between. Germline CDR1 and CDR2: LGHNA and YNFKEQ. The CDR3 spells CASSLTGTVRTGNTIYF. Written as DNA, the CDR3 is TGTGCCAGCAGCCTGACGGGGACGGTGAGAACTGGAAACACCATATATTTT.

This clonotype has a single count. One end of the junction fails to match germline, which may point to a read error. V gene TRBV6-2 or TRBV6-3 combines with J gene TRBJ2-7; a possible D gene is TRBD1 (5 bases). Germline CDR1 reads MNHEY; CDR2 reads SVGEGT. This CDR3 region has 13 residues. The CDR3 loop is CGSSPRQLYEQYF. In nucleotides, the CDR3 is TGTGGCAGCAGCCCCAGACAGCTCTACGAGCAGTACTTC.

In the case of this clonotype: As the CDR3 is not closed by the conserved phenylalanine or tryptophan, this likely results from a read error. Because the CDR3's place on the DNA is in doubt, the DNA is left out and the CDR3 is given as listed by TCRdb. V gene TRBV11-2 combines with J gene TRBJ2-1. Looked up from germline, CDR1 is SGHAT and CDR2 is FQNNGV. The CDR3 is 12 amino acids long, termini counted. CDR3 amino acids: CASSLDYYEHFL.

A single count supports this clonotype. An end of the junction differs from the germline gene, which may be a read error. The chain is built from TRBV6-1 and TRBJ2-5; 10 bases line up with TRBD1. The CDR3 covers 16 residues. Germline assignment: CDR1 MNHNS and CDR2 SASEGT. The CDR3 region has the DNA TGTGCCAGCAGCCGAACCGGGACAGGGGAACAAGAGACTCAGTACTTC. It codes for CASSRTGTGEQETQYF.

This clonotype was counted ten times or more. This chain uses TRBV10-3 with TRBJ2-7; 12 bases match TRBD1. The CDR3 sequence is 13 residues long. Losses at the gene ends were 8 bases for V and 7 bases for J; bases not matched to a gene: 6. From germline, CDR1 is ENHRY and CDR2 SYGVKD. The chain's CDR3 is CAIRGQGAEEQYF. As DNA, the CDR3 is TGTGCCATCCGGGGACAGGGGGCGGAAGAGCAGTACTTC.

The chain has TRBV28 and TRBJ1-4; TRBD1 matches 12 bases. CDR3 length: 16 residues. Trimming cost V 0 bases and J 6 bases; bases outside gene matches: 2. CDR1 MDHEN and CDR2 SYDVKM come from the germline V gene. The DNA for the CDR3 is TGTGCCAGCAGTTTATGGGGACAGGGGGCGGATGAAAAACTGTTTTTT. It codes for CASSLWGQGADEKLFF.

This clonotype has a count of ten or more. This sequence joins TRBV6-2 or TRBV6-3 and TRBJ1-2; possibly TRBD1 for D (5 bases). The CDR3 extends over 14 amino acids. The V end was cut by 2 bases, the J end by 7 bases, with 14 bases between. Looked up from germline, CDR1 is MNHEY and CDR2 is SVGEGT. For the CDR3, the DNA is TGTGCCAGCAGTTACGGGGCGCGTTTAGGTGGCTACACCTTC. It specifies CASSYGARLGGYTF.

Concerning this clonotype itself: One end of the junction does not line up with germline, which may come from a read error. This rearrangement joins TRBV11-1 to TRBJ1-2; no clear D gene. The CDR3 spans 15 residues. Germline V gene sequence: CDR1 SGHAT, CDR2 FQDESV (reference sequence). CDR3 in DNA: TGTGCCAGTAGCTTATCGGCAGTGACTAACTATGGCTACACCTTC. Residues: CASSLSAVTNYGYTF.

Of note for this clonotype: An end of the junction differs from the germline gene, which may be a read error. The chain combines TRBV11-1 with TRBJ2-3; 7 nucleotides match TRBD2. The CDR3 is 15 amino acids. Germline V lookup: CDR1 SGHAT, CDR2 FQDESV (reference sequence). The CDR3 DNA is TGTGCCAGCAACACCGGACTAGTTGATACAGATACACAGTATTTT. Protein: CASNTGLVDTDTQYF. Drawing the rest from reference TRBV11-1 and TRBJ2-3, the complete variable domain is EAEVAQSPRYKITEKSQAVAFWCDPISGHATLYWYRQILGQGPELLVQFQDESVVDDSQLPKDRFSAERLKGVDSTLKIQPAELGDSAMYLCASNTGLVDTDTQYFGPGTRLTVL.

A note on this clonotype: The CDR3 does not end in the conserved phenylalanine or tryptophan, so this is likely a read error. No DNA is shown, since the ends of the CDR3 on it are uncertain; the CDR3 is the one TCRdb lists. The chain joins TRBV29-1 to TRBJ2-5; the DNA was not compared with TRBD2, the D call given in the table. The germline V gene encodes CDR1 SQVTM and CDR2 ANQGSEA. 12 amino acids form the CDR3, both terminal residues included. The CDR3 loop is CSGAPNKETQCS.